A single T cell receptor (beta chain) is shown here with its context. The target antigen is unknown. The use of a sample-barcoded 5' primer and a J-beta primer mix characterized a second PCR of 7 to 11 cycles. A single record per CDR3 protein comes from TCRdb applying MiXCR to the 5' RACE reads. The repertoire includes 800,000 to 950,000 distinct CDR3 sequences, roughly 29% of them detected once, and roughly 10% sits in the top ten. Germline CDR1 MNHNS, CDR2 SASEGT. Between the trimmed V and J ends, which lost 1 base and 2 bases, there was a span of 10 bases. The CDR3 runs to 15 residues. These data are taken from a study of blood T cells in healthy people across ages. General observations from the study: Expanded clonotype shifts may have been confounded, as the donors had an unknown CMV status. A roughly linear age-dependent decrease characterized TCR beta diversity per million T cells.

These same records also appear under a second study, on T cells of mothers and their children.

The V call is TRBV6-1, the J call TRBJ2-3; D possibly uses TRBD1 or TRBD2 (6 bases each). Sequenced input: blood. The receptor comes from a middle-aged woman in good health. CDR3: CASSEGRGLTDTQYF. CDR3 sequence (DNA): TGTGCCAGCAGTGAAGGCAGGGGACTCACAGATACGCAGTATTTT.